This T cell receptor (beta chain) derives from a study of OX40 agonist ivuxolimab in advanced cancers. Sequencing used immunoSEQ multiplex PCR; TCRdb keeps in-frame clones, though not all of them. Of about 81,000 clones in the sample, just over 90% were seen once. V was pared by 1 base and J by 4 bases, with 4 bases of the junction left unmatched. This CDR3 has 15 residues. Germline V gene lookup returns CDR1 MGHRA and CDR2 YSYEKL. Sequencing used CD4+ or CD8+ T cells sorted from blood, obtained in a trial of the OX40 agonist ivuxolimab. V usage is TRBV4-1 and J usage is TRBJ2-3, with 8 positions matching TRBD2. The receptor's source is an adult with an advanced solid tumor such as melanoma, head and neck, liver or kidney cancer. CDR3 sequence: CASSQVTSVADTQYF. The CDR3 nucleotides read TGCGCCAGCAGCCAAGTGACTAGCGTGGCAGATACGCAGTATTTT.